This passage covers 9 T cell receptor beta chains from one sample sequenced in a study of T cell changes during pregnancy in multiple sclerosis. Clones were read by immunoSEQ multiplex PCR, and TCRdb kept only the in-frame ones, dropping some. The table records about 60,000 clones, around 92% of them present only once. The source material was peripheral blood, sampled in the first trimester of pregnancy. These receptors were collected from a female donor with multiple sclerosis, enrolled in a pregnancy study.

The chain has TRBV7-3 and TRBJ2-3; 7 bases map to TRBD1. CDR3 length: 13 residues. V lost 5 bases, J lost 3 bases, and 2 bases stayed unmatched. Germline values: CDR1 SGHTA, CDR2 FQGTGA. For the CDR3, the DNA is TGTGCCAGCAGCCGACAGGGAACAGATACGCAGTATTTT. This encodes CASSRQGTDTQYF.

The chain combines TRBV5-4 with TRBJ2-7; 7 bases fit TRBD2. Germline V gene lookup returns CDR1 SGHNT and CDR2 YYREEE (reference sequence). This CDR3 region has 15 residues. Unmatched junction bases numbered 6, after V lost 2 bases and J lost 1 base. Written as DNA, the CDR3 is TGTGCCAGCAGCTTAGGTGGGACTAAGTCCTACGAGCAGTACTTC. Amino acid sequence: CASSLGGTKSYEQYF.

The chain has TRBV7-9 and TRBJ2-1; TRBD1 agrees at 11 bases. This CDR3 has 16 residues. With V trimmed by 4 bases and J by 7 bases, 9 bases remained unmatched. CDR1 and CDR2 (germline): SEHNR, FQNEAQ (reference sequence). The DNA for the CDR3 is TGTGCCAGCAGCTCCACCGGGACAGGGGGTTGGAATGAGCAGTTCTTC. Protein: CASSSTGTGGWNEQFF.

This clone has just one count. The rearrangement joins TRBV23-1 to TRBJ1-5, with D hard to call. TRBV23-1 is an ORF for which the function is uncertain. CDR3 length: 14 amino acids. The V end was cut by 0 bases, the J end by 7 bases, with 10 bases between. The CDR3 loop reads CASSQSVRRQPQHF. In nucleotides, the CDR3 is TGCGCCAGCAGTCAATCGGTGCGGAGGCAGCCCCAGCATTTT.

The chain uses TRBV19 and TRBJ1-5; TRBD1 matches at 8 bases. Germline V gene lookup returns CDR1 LNHDA and CDR2 SQIVND (reference sequence). The length of the CDR3 is 15 residues. V gave up 6 bases and J gave up 1 base; unmatched junction bases: 5. The CDR3 here is CASRRTGTSNQPQHF. For the CDR3, the DNA is TGTGCCAGTAGAAGGACAGGGACAAGCAATCAGCCCCAGCATTTT. Full variable domain (rest looked up from reference TRBV19 and TRBJ1-5): DGGITQSPKYLFRKEGQNVTLSCEQNLNHDAMYWYRQDPGQGLRLIYYSQIVNDFQKGDIAEGYSVSREKKESFPLTVTSAQKNPTAFYLCASRRTGTSNQPQHFGDGTRLSIL.

This clone is a singleton in its sample. V and J are TRBV11-3 and TRBJ2-5, with 7 nucleotides matching TRBD1. The CDR3 has 15 amino acids. Germline V gene sequence: CDR1 SGHNT, CDR2 YENEEA. After removal of 5 bases from V and 5 bases from J, the junction contained 11 bases not matched to a gene. This CDR3 reads CASSLAPTGMETQYF. The DNA for the CDR3 is TGTGCCAGCAGCCTTGCGCCGACAGGGATGGAGACCCAGTACTTC.

The CDR3 region is CASSRQGYSYEQYF. CDR3 nucleotide sequence: TGTGCCAGCAGCCGACAGGGTTATTCCTACGAGCAGTACTTC. The chain combines TRBV28 with TRBJ2-7, with 7 bases aligning to TRBD1. J gave up 1 base and V 6 bases, and 6 bases lay outside the gene matches. The V gene's germline CDR1 is MDHEN and CDR2 SYDVKM. The CDR3 is 14 amino acids.

This chain joins TRBV11-3 and TRBJ1-2; 10 bases are a match to TRBD1. Unmatched junction bases numbered 9, after V lost 7 bases and J lost 4 bases. The CDR3 covers 15 residues. Germline CDR1 SGHNT, CDR2 YENEEA. CDR3 residues: CASKGQGRLGYGYTF. DNA of the CDR3: TGTGCCAGCAAGGGACAGGGGCGGTTAGGCTATGGCTACACCTTC.

The chain recombines TRBV6-6 with TRBJ1-1; unclear D gene. Germline-derived CDR1 and CDR2 are MNHNY and SVGAGI (reference sequence). Trimming left V 0 bases short and J 5 bases short, with 7 bases between. The CDR3 spans 13 residues. Here the CDR3 DNA reads TGTGCCAGCAGTTACTCGGAGGGAACTGAAGCTTTCTTT. It specifies CASSYSEGTEAFF.